This T cell receptor (beta chain) was sequenced during a study of cytomegalovirus exposure and HLA in healthy donors. In regard to this clone: Its antigen is not identified.

Germline values: CDR1 MNHNY, CDR2 SVGAGI (reference sequence). The CDR3 covers 14 residues. Trimming shortened V by 5 bases and J by 8 bases, and 15 bases separated the two germline ends. Findings of the study overall: A prior analysis recorded that most TCR beta V segments were productive about 87% or about 30% of the time.

The study ran its PCR with 60 Vbeta and 13 Jbeta primers. Clones were read by immunoSEQ multiplex PCR, and TCRdb kept only the in-frame ones, dropping some. The data hold over 100,000 clones, with roughly 69% observed a single time. The V call is TRBV6-6, the J call TRBJ1-4; D unclear. The TCR comes from a human donor in good health. The sequenced material came from PBMCs. Here the CDR3 reads CASSRYSLEEKLFF. The CDR3 DNA follows: TGTGCCAGCAGTCGTTACTCTCTGGAGGAAAAACTGTTTTTT.